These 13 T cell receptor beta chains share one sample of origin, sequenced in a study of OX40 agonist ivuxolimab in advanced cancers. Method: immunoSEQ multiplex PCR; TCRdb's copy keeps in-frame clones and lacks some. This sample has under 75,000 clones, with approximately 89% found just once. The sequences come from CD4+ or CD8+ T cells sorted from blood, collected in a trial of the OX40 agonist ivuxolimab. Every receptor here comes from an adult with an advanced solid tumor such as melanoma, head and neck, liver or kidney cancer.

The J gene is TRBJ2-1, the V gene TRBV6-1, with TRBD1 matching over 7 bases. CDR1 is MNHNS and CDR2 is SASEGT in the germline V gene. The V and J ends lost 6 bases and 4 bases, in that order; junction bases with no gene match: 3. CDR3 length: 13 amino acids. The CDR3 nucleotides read TGTGCCAGCAGGAGGGACAGATACAATGAGCAGTTCTTC. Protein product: CASRRDRYNEQFF.

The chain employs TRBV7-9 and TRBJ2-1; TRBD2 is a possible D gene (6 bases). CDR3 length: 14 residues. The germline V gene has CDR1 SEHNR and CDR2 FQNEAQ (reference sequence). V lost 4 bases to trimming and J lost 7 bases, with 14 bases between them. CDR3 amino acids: CASSSRDFRNEQFF. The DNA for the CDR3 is TGTGCCAGCAGCTCCCGGGACTTTCGTAATGAGCAGTTCTTC.

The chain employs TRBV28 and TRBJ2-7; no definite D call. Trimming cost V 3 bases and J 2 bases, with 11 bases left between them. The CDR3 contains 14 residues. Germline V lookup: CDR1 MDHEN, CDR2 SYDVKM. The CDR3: CASSFWTVPYEQYF. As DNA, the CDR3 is TGTGCCAGCAGTTTCTGGACCGTACCCTACGAGCAGTACTTC. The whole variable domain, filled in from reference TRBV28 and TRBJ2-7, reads DVKVTQSSRYLVKRTGEKVFLECVQDMDHENMFWYRQDPGLGLRLIYFSYDVKMKEKGDIPEGYSVSREKKERFSLILESASTNQTSMYLCASSFWTVPYEQYFGPGTRLTVT.

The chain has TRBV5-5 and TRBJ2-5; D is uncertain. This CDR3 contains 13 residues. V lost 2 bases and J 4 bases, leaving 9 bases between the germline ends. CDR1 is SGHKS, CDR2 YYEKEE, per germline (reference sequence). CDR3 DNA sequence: TGTGCCAGCAGCTTTCGTCCTGGAGAGACCCAGTACTTC. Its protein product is CASSFRPGETQYF.

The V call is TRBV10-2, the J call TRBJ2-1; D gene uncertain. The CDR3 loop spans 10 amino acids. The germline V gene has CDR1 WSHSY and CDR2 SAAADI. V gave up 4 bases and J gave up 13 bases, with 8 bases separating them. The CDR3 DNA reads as TGCGCCAGCAGTGGAGTAAATCAGTTCTTC. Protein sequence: CASSGVNQFF.

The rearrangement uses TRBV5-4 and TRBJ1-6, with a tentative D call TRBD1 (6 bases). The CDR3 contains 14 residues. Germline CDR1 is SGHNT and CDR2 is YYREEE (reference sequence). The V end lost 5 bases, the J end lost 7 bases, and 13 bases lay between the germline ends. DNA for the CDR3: TGTGCCAGCAGGCTCGGGGGCACAAATTCACCCCTCCACTTT. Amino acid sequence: CASRLGGTNSPLHF.

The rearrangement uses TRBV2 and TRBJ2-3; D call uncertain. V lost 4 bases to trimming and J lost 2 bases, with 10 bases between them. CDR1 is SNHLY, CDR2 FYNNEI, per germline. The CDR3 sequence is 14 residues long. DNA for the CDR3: TGTGCCAGCAGTGTATTAGGTATCACAGATACGCAGTATTTT. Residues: CASSVLGITDTQYF.

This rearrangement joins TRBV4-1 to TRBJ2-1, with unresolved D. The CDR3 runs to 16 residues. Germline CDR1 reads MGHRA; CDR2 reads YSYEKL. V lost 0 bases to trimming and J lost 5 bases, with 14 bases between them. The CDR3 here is CASSQDGNRYDNEQFF. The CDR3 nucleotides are TGCGCCAGCAGCCAAGATGGCAATAGGTACGACAATGAGCAGTTCTTC.

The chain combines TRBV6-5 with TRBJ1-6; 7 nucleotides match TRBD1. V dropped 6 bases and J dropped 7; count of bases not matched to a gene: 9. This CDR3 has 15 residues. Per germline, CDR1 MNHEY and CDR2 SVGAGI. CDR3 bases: TGTGCCAGCAGATACCCCGGGACAGACAATTCACCCCTCCACTTT. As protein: CASRYPGTDNSPLHF.

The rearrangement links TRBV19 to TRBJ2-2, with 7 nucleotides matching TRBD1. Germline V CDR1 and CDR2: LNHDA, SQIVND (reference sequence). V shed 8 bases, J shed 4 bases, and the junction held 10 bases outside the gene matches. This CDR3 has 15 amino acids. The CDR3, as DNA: TGTGCCAGTCTTCGACAGGGTGGATTCACCGGGGAGCTGTTTTTT. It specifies CASLRQGGFTGELFF.

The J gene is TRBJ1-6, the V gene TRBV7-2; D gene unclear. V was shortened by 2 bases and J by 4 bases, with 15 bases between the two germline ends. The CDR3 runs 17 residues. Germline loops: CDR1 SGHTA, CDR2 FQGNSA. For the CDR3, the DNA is TGTGCCAGCAGCTTATTTGTAATTACGGGTTATAATTCACCCCTCCACTTT. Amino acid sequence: CASSLFVITGYNSPLHF.

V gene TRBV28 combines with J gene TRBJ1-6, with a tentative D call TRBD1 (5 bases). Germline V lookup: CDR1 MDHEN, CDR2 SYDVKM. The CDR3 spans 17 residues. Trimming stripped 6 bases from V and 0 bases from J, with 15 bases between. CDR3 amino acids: CASRVSGISSYNSPLHF. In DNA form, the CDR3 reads TGTGCCAGCAGGGTATCAGGGATTAGCTCCTATAATTCACCCCTCCACTTT. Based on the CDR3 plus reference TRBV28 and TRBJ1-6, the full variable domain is DVKVTQSSRYLVKRTGEKVFLECVQDMDHENMFWYRQDPGLGLRLIYFSYDVKMKEKGDIPEGYSVSREKKERFSLILESASTNQTSMYLCASRVSGISSYNSPLHFGNGTRLTVT.

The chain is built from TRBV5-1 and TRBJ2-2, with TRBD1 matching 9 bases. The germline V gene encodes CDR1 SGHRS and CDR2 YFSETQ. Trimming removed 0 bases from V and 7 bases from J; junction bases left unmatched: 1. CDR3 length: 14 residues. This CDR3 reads CASSLGTGVGELFF. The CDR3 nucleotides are TGCGCCAGCAGCTTGGGGACAGGGGTCGGGGAGCTGTTTTTT.